Below are 4 T cell receptor beta chains sequenced from a single sample in a study of blood T cell repertoires in COVID-19 (dated by TCRdb to 2018 to 2020). The library was prepared using the immunoSEQ multiplex PCR assay. Entries here come from immuneACCESS through TCRdb and include only in-frame sequences with V and J called. Some clones fail to appear in such tables; in the studies checked, an unresolved V gene covers under half of the shortfall, and the cause of the remainder is unknown. The sample table records 120,000 to 150,000 clones; 87% of these occur just once. Approximately 3.7% of the sample is in the top ten clones. Sequencing was performed on PBMCs or T cells enriched from blood (not recorded which). The receptors originated from a woman between 40 and 55 years old who had been exposed to COVID-19.

The gene calls are TRBV20-1 and TRBJ2-1; tentative D call: TRBD2 (6 bases). This CDR3 region has 11 residues. V lost 7 bases to trimming and J lost 3 bases, with 7 bases between them. Germline CDR1 DFQATT, CDR2 SNEGSKA (reference sequence). The CDR3 loop reads CSVAVYNEQFF. In DNA form, the CDR3 reads TGCAGTGTAGCGGTCTACAATGAGCAGTTCTTC.

The rearrangement joins TRBV18 to TRBJ1-5; D possibly corresponds to TRBD1 (6 bases). Germline V gene sequence: CDR1 KGHSH, CDR2 LQKENI. Trimming removed 5 bases from V and 8 bases from J, with 13 bases in between. CDR3 length: 13 residues. The CDR3 sequence is CASSLGEGEPQHF. The CDR3, as DNA: TGTGCCAGCTCATTAGGGGAGGGGGAGCCCCAGCATTTT.

V and J are TRBV28 and TRBJ2-3, with 8 positions matching TRBD2. V dropped 5 bases and J dropped 2; count of bases not matched to a gene: 12. Germline V lookup: CDR1 MDHEN, CDR2 SYDVKM. The CDR3 contains 17 residues. CDR3 coding DNA: TGTGCCAGCAGTGTTCGGGCTAGCGGGCAAGACACAGATACGCAGTATTTT. Its translation is CASSVRASGQDTDTQYF.

CDR3 nucleotide sequence: TGTGCCAGTAGTCCCGGAGACAGGGGTGGCTACACCTTC. Protein: CASSPGDRGGYTF. The chain is built from TRBV19 and TRBJ1-2, with TRBD1 identical over 8 bases. The CDR3 spans 13 residues. Per germline, CDR1 LNHDA and CDR2 SQIVND (reference sequence). Unmatched junction bases numbered 6, after V lost 5 bases and J lost 7 bases.